The T cell receptor (beta chain) described here comes from a study of ipilimumab plus nivolumab after autologous stem cell transplantation. In the study overall: Typical patient got four to six ipilimumab doses and seven to nine nivolumab doses (median). Regarding the study as a whole: TCR repertoire, Treg phenotype and gut microbiota reportedly support more study of this approach.

Repertoires were generated with immunoSEQ multiplex PCR, while TCRdb's copy carries only in-frame clones and drops some. The sample consists of 20,000 to 25,000 clones, 70% to 85% of them appearing once. Trimming stripped 5 bases from V and 11 bases from J, with 12 bases between. Germline V gene data show CDR1 as ENHRY and CDR2 as SYGVKD. The CDR3 runs 11 residues. The sample holds a few counts of this clone. The antigen remains undetermined. The clonotype was recovered from a male donor with diffuse large B-cell lymphoma. This specimen consisted of PBMCs, obtained in a trial of ipilimumab plus nivolumab as post-transplant consolidation. This chain connects TRBV10-3 to TRBJ1-2; D might be TRBD1 (5 bases). The CDR3 protein is CAISQTGSYTF. DNA for the CDR3: TGTGCCATCAGTCAAACAGGAAGTTACACCTTC.